This T cell receptor (beta chain) was sequenced for a study of shared clonotypes between healthy human individuals. Overall study results and limits: The low donor count limited represented genetic and exposure-history diversity. The expectation was that sequencing depth would affect clonotype sharing among donors. Among a few donors, about 4.6% of naive CD4 clonotypes were found in common.

Sequencing used immunoSEQ multiplex PCR; TCRdb keeps in-frame clones, though not all of them. The profile shows approximately 2,300,000 clones, approximately 90% of them singletons. Germline lookup yields CDR1 SGHRS and CDR2 YFSETQ. V lost 2 bases and J lost 5; bases outside the gene matches: 7. The length of the CDR3 is 14 residues. About this clone itself: The antigen is not known.

Those who donated were healthy HIV-negative adults, with no recent acute infections or vaccinations reported. Sequenced sample: naive CD4+ T cells from PBMCs. Documented subset: CD45RA+ positively selected. The V call is TRBV5-1, the J call TRBJ2-7; 7 nucleotides agree with TRBD1. The TCR comes from a man aged 18 to 29 in good health. Some clones in this sample may be carry-over from other donors' samples. The CDR3 protein is CASSFWKGGDEQYF. DNA of the CDR3: TGCGCCAGCAGCTTTTGGAAAGGGGGCGACGAGCAGTACTTC.